Listed here are 29 T cell receptor beta chains from one sample, sequenced in a study of T-cell memory formation after mild COVID-19. TCRdb ran MiXCR on the 5' RACE reads and lists one entry per CDR3 protein. The data contain 200,000 to 250,000 distinct CDR3 sequences, approximately 9% of them singletons. Sequenced input: PBMCs or a T cell subset sorted from them (not recorded which). All receptors derive from a man aged 18 to 30 who had mild COVID-19 (a few samples of this study predate the infection). Cell type and time point are not known.

This rearrangement joins TRBV7-6 to TRBJ2-2; D is perhaps TRBD2 (5 bases). Germline V gives CDR1 SGHVS, CDR2 FNYEAQ. This CDR3 comprises 15 residues. Trimming took 1 base from V and 7 from J, leaving 13 bases between them. CDR3 residues: CASSLGAAGSGELFF. The CDR3 DNA follows: TGTGCCAGCAGCTTAGGGGCGGCGGGCAGCGGGGAGCTGTTTTTT.

This clonotype was detected a few times. The chain recombines TRBV12-3 or TRBV12-4 with TRBJ1-1, with no clear D. V shed 7 bases and J shed 5 bases, with 14 bases lying between them. CDR3 size: 13 residues. The CDR3 DNA reads as TGTGCCAGCACACGGGCGACGGCGACTGAAGCTTTCTTT. It is translated as CASTRATATEAFF.

This clonotype was found a few times. V gene TRBV4-2 combines with J gene TRBJ2-1, with D perhaps matching TRBD2 (5 bases). Germline V gives CDR1 LGHNA, CDR2 YNFKEQ. There are 16 residues in the CDR3. The V end was cut by 3 bases, the J end by 2 bases, with 14 bases between. This CDR3 is CASSQDTRRAYNEQFF. The CDR3 DNA reads as TGTGCCAGCAGCCAGGATACTAGGCGCGCCTACAATGAGCAGTTCTTC.

This clonotype showed up just a few times. The chain recombines TRBV11-2 with TRBJ1-4, with 10 bases matching TRBD1. The CDR3 length is 18 residues. Germline V gene data show CDR1 as SGHAT and CDR2 as FQNNGV. The V gene end was trimmed by 5 bases and the J gene end by 4 bases; junction bases not matched to a gene: 13. CDR3 sequence: CASSPLGGTGDRNEKLFF. The CDR3, as DNA: TGTGCCAGCAGCCCACTGGGGGGGACAGGGGATCGTAATGAAAAACTGTTTTTT.

This clonotype was counted between two and nine times. The chain combines TRBV10-1 with TRBJ2-3, with D possibly called TRBD1 or TRBD2 (5 bases each). The CDR3 has 16 amino acids. The germline CDR1 and CDR2 sequences are WNHNN and SYGVQD (reference sequence). Trimming pared 0 bases from V and 4 bases from J, leaving 14 bases between. CDR3 loop: CASSESIWGSPDTQYF. DNA of the CDR3: TGCGCCAGCAGTGAGTCGATCTGGGGGTCCCCAGATACGCAGTATTTT.

The rearrangement joins TRBV15 to TRBJ2-2; no firm D call. Trimming cost V 5 bases and J 5 bases, with 6 bases left between them. Germline V gives CDR1 LNHNV, CDR2 YYDKDF (reference sequence). The CDR3 covers 12 residues. The CDR3 here is CATSPETGELFF. The DNA for the CDR3 is TGTGCCACCAGCCCGGAAACCGGGGAGCTGTTTTTT.

V and J are TRBV27 and TRBJ1-6; tentative D call: TRBD1 (5 bases). V lost 6 bases, J lost 8 bases, and 11 bases lay in between. From germline, CDR1 is MNHEY and CDR2 SMNVEV (reference sequence). This CDR3 comprises 13 residues. CDR3 amino acids: CASRSGTDSPLHF. The CDR3, as DNA: TGTGCCAGCAGGTCAGGGACGGATTCACCCCTCCACTTT.

This clonotype was observed a few times. This chain links TRBV7-9 with TRBJ2-1; D is perhaps TRBD2 (5 bases). The germline V gene has CDR1 SEHNR and CDR2 FQNEAQ (reference sequence). The CDR3 runs 15 residues. The V and J ends lost 7 bases and 2 bases respectively, with 15 bases between them. This CDR3 reads CASNPRGYAYNEQFF. The CDR3 coding sequence is TGTGCCAGCAATCCAAGAGGGTACGCCTACAATGAGCAGTTCTTC.

This clonotype appeared a few times. V gene TRBV6-5 combines with J gene TRBJ1-2; a weak D match, TRBD1 (6 bases). The CDR3 is 17 amino acids. Per the germline V gene, CDR1 is MNHEY and CDR2 is SVGAGI. Trimming left V 2 bases short and J 1 base short, with 17 bases between. DNA for the CDR3: TGTGCCAGCAGTTACAAAGTCGCAGGGGCAATTAACTATGGCTACACCTTC. Translating gives CASSYKVAGAINYGYTF.

This clonotype was seen only a few times. V gene TRBV7-6 combines with J gene TRBJ2-4, with 8 bases lining up with TRBD1. Looked up from germline, CDR1 is SGHVS and CDR2 is FNYEAQ. The CDR3 spans 12 residues. V shed 4 bases and J 9 bases; nucleotides not matched to a gene: 2. The CDR3 protein is CASSSGTGIQYF. CDR3 nucleotides: TGTGCCAGCAGCTCGGGGACAGGCATTCAGTACTTC.

There are many counts of this clonotype. This chain links TRBV20-1 with TRBJ2-4; D possibly corresponds to TRBD1 (6 bases). The CDR3 is 14 residues long. The V gene's germline CDR1 is DFQATT and CDR2 SNEGSKA (reference sequence). The V end lost 4 bases, the J end lost 1 base, and 11 bases lay between the germline ends. CDR3 coding DNA: TGCAGTGCTACAGGGGTTAGGGCCAAAAACATTCAGTACTTC. Its translation: CSATGVRAKNIQYF.

This clonotype was picked up a small number of times. V gene TRBV3-1 combines with J gene TRBJ2-7; D ambiguous. The germline gives CDR1 LGHDT, CDR2 YNNKEL (reference sequence). This CDR3 region has 16 residues. The V gene lost 6 bases and the J gene lost 6 bases, with 24 bases spanning the gap. The CDR3 DNA reads as TGTGCCAGCAGACCACAGACAAGACACCAAAAGGGCGAGCAGTACTTC. Its translation is CASRPQTRHQKGEQYF.

The rearrangement joins TRBV12-3 or TRBV12-4 to TRBJ1-2, with 7 positions matching TRBD1. The J segment lost 6 bases and the V segment lost 5 bases, leaving 9 bases of the junction unmatched. This CDR3 spans 14 amino acids. The CDR3 nucleotides read TGTGCCAGCAGTCCGTGGACAGGCGACCATGGCTACACCTTC. As protein: CASSPWTGDHGYTF.

This clonotype has a handful of counts. The chain joins TRBV19 to TRBJ2-2; 7 positions agree with TRBD1. This CDR3 is 16 amino acids long. Germline lookup yields CDR1 LNHDA and CDR2 SQIVND (reference sequence). J was trimmed by 4 bases and V by 5 bases; bases with no gene match: 10. The CDR3 is CASSPGRGGGTGELFF. The CDR3 DNA sequence: TGTGCCAGTAGTCCCGGCCGAGGGGGCGGCACCGGGGAGCTGTTTTTT. Combining the CDR3 with reference TRBV19 and TRBJ2-2 gives the whole variable domain DGGITQSPKYLFRKEGQNVTLSCEQNLNHDAMYWYRQDPGQGLRLIYYSQIVNDFQKGDIAEGYSVSREKKESFPLTVTSAQKNPTAFYLCASSPGRGGGTGELFFGEGSRLTVL.

The genes are TRBV9 and TRBJ1-1; the D is unclear. Trimming pared 3 bases from V and 9 bases from J, leaving 15 bases between. CDR1 and CDR2 from the germline V gene are SGDLS and YYNGEE. The CDR3 is made up of 13 amino acids. For the CDR3, the DNA is TGTGCCAGCAGCGCCCCTCGGGAGCCCAAAGCTTTCTTT. It translates to CASSAPREPKAFF. The whole variable domain, remainder taken from reference TRBV9 and TRBJ1-1, is DSGVTQTPKHLITATGQRVTLRCSPRSGDLSVYWYQQSLDQGLQFLIQYYNGEERAKGNILERFSAQQFPDLHSELNLSSLELGDSALYFCASSAPREPKAFFGQGTRLTVV.

The chain carries TRBV28 and TRBJ2-7, with unresolved D. Trimming removed 6 bases at V and 0 bases at J, with 12 bases between. Germline CDR1 and CDR2: MDHEN and SYDVKM. This CDR3 is built from 14 residues. The DNA for the CDR3 is TGTGCCAGCAGCCCAGCGAAGGGCTCCTACGAGCAGTACGTC. It translates to CASSPAKGSYEQYV.

This clonotype came up many times. J is TRBJ2-1 and V is TRBV11-2; TRBD1 matches at 10 bases. J gave up 4 bases and V 5 bases, and 20 bases lay outside the gene matches. Germline CDR1 SGHAT, CDR2 FQNNGV. The length of the CDR3 is 20 residues. CDR3 nucleotides: TGTGCCAGCAGCCTATTAGGGGGACAGGGGATGTTGGTTGGGTACAATGAGCAGTTCTTC. It yields the protein CASSLLGGQGMLVGYNEQFF.

This clonotype was counted between two and nine times. The rearrangement links TRBV7-2 to TRBJ2-5; D not resolved. Germline CDR1 is SGHTA and CDR2 is FQGNSA. This CDR3 has 16 residues. Trimming removed 5 bases from V and 1 base from J, with 17 bases in between. DNA for the CDR3: TGTGCCAGCAGCCCGATGATGTCGGGCTCCCAAGAGACCCAGTACTTC. Protein sequence: CASSPMMSGSQETQYF.

This clonotype has only a few counts. The gene calls are TRBV14 and TRBJ1-2; D ambiguous. V was pared by 0 bases and J by 7 bases, with 15 bases between. The CDR3 runs 15 residues. Germline V CDR1 and CDR2: SGHDN, FVKESK. The DNA for the CDR3 is TGTGCCAGCAGCCAAGATCTTGCGGGGTTCTCTGGCTACACCTTC. This sequence encodes CASSQDLAGFSGYTF.

On this clonotype: This likely comes from a read error, as the CDR3 has no conserved phenylalanine or tryptophan at its end. The DNA is left out, because the CDR3 cannot be placed on it with certainty; the CDR3 is given as TCRdb lists it. The chain employs TRBV29-1 and TRBJ2-1; TRBD1, the table's D call, lacks a check against the DNA. Both ends counted, the CDR3 spans 11 residues. In germline, CDR1 is SQVTM, CDR2 ANQGSEA. CDR3 residues: CSVRLRDSFLP.

The V and J genes are TRBV28 and TRBJ1-2; D is unclear. The length of the CDR3 is 13 residues. CDR1 is MDHEN, CDR2 SYDVKM, per germline. V lost 5 bases and J lost 2, with 9 bases in between. The CDR3 coding sequence is TGTGCCAGCAGTACGGCCCTCAACTATGGCTACACCTTC. Translation gives CASSTALNYGYTF.

This clonotype was observed at least ten times. The chain combines TRBV6-6 with TRBJ2-5; D may be TRBD1 or TRBD2 (6 bases each). The CDR3 contains 12 residues. The V and J ends lost 8 bases and 4 bases respectively, with 11 bases between them. Germline CDR1 and CDR2: MNHNY and SVGAGI (reference sequence). DNA for the CDR3: TGTGCCAGCTGCAGGGGAGGAGAGACCCAGTACTTC. Translation: CASCRGGETQYF.

This clonotype was seen many times. This chain links TRBV24-1 with TRBJ2-2, with 8 bases matching TRBD2. J lost 3 bases, V lost 1 base, and 0 bases had no gene match. CDR3 size: 15 residues. CDR1 is KGHDR, CDR2 SFDVKD, per germline. CDR3 in amino acids: CATSDLLADTGELFF. The CDR3, as DNA: TGTGCCACCAGTGATTTACTAGCGGACACCGGGGAGCTGTTTTTT.

This clonotype was recorded at least ten times. The chain is built from TRBV6-5 and TRBJ1-4; no firm D call. V lost 6 bases and J 3 bases, leaving 5 bases between the germline ends. The CDR3 has 12 amino acids. Germline V gene sequence: CDR1 MNHEY, CDR2 SVGAGI. CDR3 coding DNA: TGTGCCAGCAGCTCATCTAATGAAAAACTGTTTTTT. It is translated as CASSSSNEKLFF.

V and J are TRBV12-3 or TRBV12-4 and TRBJ2-3; D may be TRBD2 (6 bases). The V and J ends lost 3 bases and 4 bases respectively, with 14 bases between them. This CDR3 is 15 amino acids long. The chain's CDR3 is CASSLGGSLPDTQYF. The CDR3 DNA reads TGTGCCAGCAGTTTGGGGGGATCCCTTCCAGATACGCAGTATTTT.

The rearrangement links TRBV20-1 to TRBJ2-7, with D possibly being TRBD1 or TRBD2 (5 bases each). With 0 bases removed from V and 0 bases from J, the gap between germline ends came to 12 bases. The CDR3 contains 15 residues. In germline, CDR1 is DFQATT, CDR2 SNEGSKA (reference sequence). The CDR3 coding sequence is TGCAGTGCTAGAGATCCGGGACGGAGCTCCTACGAGCAGTACTTC. Protein: CSARDPGRSSYEQYF.

This clonotype was found many times. J is TRBJ2-1 and V is TRBV12-3 or TRBV12-4; D not resolved. This CDR3 spans 15 amino acids. V dropped 6 bases and J dropped 12 bases, with 24 bases sitting between them. The CDR3 DNA sequence: TGTGCCAGCAGCCGCCACGGTGTGGGCCGTCTCGGGCAGTTCTTC. This sequence encodes CASSRHGVGRLGQFF.

The chain combines TRBV6-5 with TRBJ2-2; D unresolved. Germline values: CDR1 MNHEY, CDR2 SVGAGI. The CDR3 length is 14 residues. Trimming cost V 8 bases and J 0 bases, with 10 bases left between them. This chain's CDR3 is CASGGTPNTGELFF. The DNA for the CDR3 is TGTGCCAGCGGTGGAACACCGAACACCGGGGAGCTGTTTTTT.

In this sample, this clonotype turned up a few times. The genes are TRBV3-1 and TRBJ2-1, with D hard to call. The CDR3 length is 12 residues. Germline V gene data show CDR1 as LGHDT and CDR2 as YNNKEL (reference sequence). V dropped 4 bases and J dropped 10 bases, with 11 bases sitting between them. The CDR3 DNA is TGTGCCAGCAGCCTTTCCGGGCCCGAGCAGTTCTTC. Translation gives CASSLSGPEQFF.